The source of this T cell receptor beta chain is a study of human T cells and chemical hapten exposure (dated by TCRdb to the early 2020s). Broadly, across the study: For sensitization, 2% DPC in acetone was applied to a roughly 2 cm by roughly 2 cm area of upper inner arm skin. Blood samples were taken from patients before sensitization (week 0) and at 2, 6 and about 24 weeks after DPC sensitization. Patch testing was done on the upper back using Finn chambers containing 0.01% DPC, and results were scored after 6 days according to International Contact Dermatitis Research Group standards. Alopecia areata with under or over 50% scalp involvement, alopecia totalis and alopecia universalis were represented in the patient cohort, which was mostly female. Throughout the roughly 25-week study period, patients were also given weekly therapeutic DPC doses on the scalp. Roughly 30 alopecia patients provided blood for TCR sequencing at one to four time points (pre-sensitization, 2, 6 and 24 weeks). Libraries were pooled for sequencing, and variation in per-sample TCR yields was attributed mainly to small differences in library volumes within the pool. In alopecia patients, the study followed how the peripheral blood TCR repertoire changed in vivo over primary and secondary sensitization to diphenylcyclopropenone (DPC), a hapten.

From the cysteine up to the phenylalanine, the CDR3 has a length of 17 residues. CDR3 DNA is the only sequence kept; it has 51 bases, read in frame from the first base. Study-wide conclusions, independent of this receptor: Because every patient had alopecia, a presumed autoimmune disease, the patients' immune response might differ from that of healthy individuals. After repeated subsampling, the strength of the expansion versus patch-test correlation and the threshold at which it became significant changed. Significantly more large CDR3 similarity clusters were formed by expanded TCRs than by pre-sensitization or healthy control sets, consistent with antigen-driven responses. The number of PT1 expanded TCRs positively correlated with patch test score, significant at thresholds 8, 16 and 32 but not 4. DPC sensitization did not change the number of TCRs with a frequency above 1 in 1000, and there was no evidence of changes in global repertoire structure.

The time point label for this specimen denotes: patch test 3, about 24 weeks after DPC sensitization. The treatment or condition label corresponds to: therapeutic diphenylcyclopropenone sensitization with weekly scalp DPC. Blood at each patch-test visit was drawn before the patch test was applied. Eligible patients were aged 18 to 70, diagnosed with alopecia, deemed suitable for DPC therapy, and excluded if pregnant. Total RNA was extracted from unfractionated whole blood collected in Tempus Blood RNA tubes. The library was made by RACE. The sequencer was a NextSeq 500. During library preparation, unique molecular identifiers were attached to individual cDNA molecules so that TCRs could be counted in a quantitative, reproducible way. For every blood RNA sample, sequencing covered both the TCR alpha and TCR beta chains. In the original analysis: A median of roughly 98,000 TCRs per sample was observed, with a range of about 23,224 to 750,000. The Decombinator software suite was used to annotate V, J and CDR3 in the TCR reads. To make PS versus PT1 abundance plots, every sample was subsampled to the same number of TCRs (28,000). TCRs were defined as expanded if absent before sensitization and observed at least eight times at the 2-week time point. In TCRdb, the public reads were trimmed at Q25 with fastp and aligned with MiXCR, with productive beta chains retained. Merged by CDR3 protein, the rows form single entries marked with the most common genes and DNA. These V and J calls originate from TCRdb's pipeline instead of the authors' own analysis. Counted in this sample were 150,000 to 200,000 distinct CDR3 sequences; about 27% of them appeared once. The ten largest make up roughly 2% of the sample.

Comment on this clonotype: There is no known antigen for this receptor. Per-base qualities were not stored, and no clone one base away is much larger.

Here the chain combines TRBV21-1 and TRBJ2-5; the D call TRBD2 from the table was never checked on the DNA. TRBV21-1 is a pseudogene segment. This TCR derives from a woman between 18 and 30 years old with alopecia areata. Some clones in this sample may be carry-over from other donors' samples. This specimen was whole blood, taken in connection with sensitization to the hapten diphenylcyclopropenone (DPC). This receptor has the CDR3 CASSNLVLADTQETQYF. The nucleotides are TGTGCCAGCAGCAACCTCGTGTTAGCGGATACCCAAGAGACCCAGTACTTC.